A selection of T cell receptor beta chains follows, all from one sample in a study of OX40 agonist ivuxolimab in advanced cancers. Clones were sequenced by immunoSEQ multiplex PCR, and TCRdb holds only the in-frame ones, with some missing. Of about 78,000 clones in the sample, around 91% were seen once. The starting material was CD4+ or CD8+ T cells sorted from blood, obtained in a trial of the OX40 agonist ivuxolimab. The receptors derive from an adult with an advanced solid tumor such as melanoma, head and neck, liver or kidney cancer. CDR3s include the opening cysteine and the closing phenylalanine or tryptophan. D genes are given only for firm matches. Size is omitted from some rows. Given values are once, few, many or a class for expanded clones.

cdr3_length d_call j_call clone_size v_call cdr3_nt cdr3_aa
16 TRBD1 TRBJ2-6 NA TRBV2 TGTGCCAGCAGTCCAGGACAGGGCTCTGGGGCCAACGTCCTGACTTTC CASSPGQGSGANVLTF
15 NA TRBJ2-3 NA TRBV15 TGTGCCACCAGCAGGCAGGTACCTAGCACAGATACGCAGTATTTT CATSRQVPSTDTQYF
15 NA TRBJ2-5 NA TRBV7-8 TGTGCCAGCAGCTTATTGGGGGGCGATAGGGAGACCCAGTACTTC CASSLLGGDRETQYF
14 NA TRBJ2-3 once TRBV5-1 TGCGCCAGCAGCCCGGACCCAGCCCAGGATACGCAGTATTTT CASSPDPAQDTQYF
14 NA TRBJ2-3 NA TRBV5-4 TGTGCCAGCTTACCGGGACTGGGCACAGATACGCAGTATTTT CASLPGLGTDTQYF
17 TRBD2 TRBJ2-5 NA TRBV5-8 TGTGCCAGCAGCTTGGGACTAGCGGGAGGAAACCAAGAGACCCAGTACTTC CASSLGLAGGNQETQYF
15 NA TRBJ1-2 once TRBV14 TGTGCCAGCAGCCCTTCAGGACTTCTGAACTATGGCTACACCTTC CASSPSGLLNYGYTF
12 NA TRBJ1-6 NA TRBV10-1 TGCGCCAGCAGTGACAGGAATTCACCCCTCCACTTT CASSDRNSPLHF
14 NA TRBJ1-1 once TRBV5-1 TGCGCCAGCAGCTTGATGGCAGACAACACTGAAGCTTTCTTT CASSLMADNTEAFF
13 TRBD1 TRBJ2-7 NA TRBV11-2 TGTGCCAGCAGCACGGGACAGGGTCACGAGCAGTACTTC CASSTGQGHEQYF
14 NA TRBJ2-7 NA TRBV14 TGTGCCAGCAGCAGGGATCGTCCAAACTACGAGCAGTACTTC CASSRDRPNYEQYF
15 TRBD2 TRBJ2-1 NA TRBV6-1 TGTGCCAGCACTACTTCTAGCGGGAGACACAATGAGCAGTTCTTC CASTTSSGRHNEQFF
14 TRBD1 TRBJ1-2 NA TRBV18 TGTGCCAGCTCACCTTCACAGGGGGCTGAGGGCTACACCTTC CASSPSQGAEGYTF
14 NA TRBJ1-6 NA TRBV27 TGTGCCAGCAGTTTGGAGTATTATAATTCACCCCTCCACTTT CASSLEYYNSPLHF
13 NA TRBJ1-3 once TRBV5-1 TGCGCCAGCAGCCCGACCCCCGGAAACACCATATATTTT CASSPTPGNTIYF
17 NA TRBJ1-1 NA TRBV2 TGTGCCAGCAGTGCCCCGCCCCAGGGAAGGATGCGCACTGAAGCTTTCTTT CASSAPPQGRMRTEAFF
16 NA TRBJ2-2 NA TRBV5-1 TGCGCCAGCAGCCCGCACAGGGACGCGAACACCGGGGAGCTGTTTTTT CASSPHRDANTGELFF
18 TRBD1 TRBJ1-5 NA TRBV23-1 TGCGCCAGCAGTCAATATCCAGGGGGCAAGAGATGCAATCAGCCCCAGCATTTT CASSQYPGGKRCNQPQHF
14 NA TRBJ2-7 NA TRBV6-6 TGTGCATCGGTGGCAGGTTTGGAATCCTACGAGCAGTACTTC CASVAGLESYEQYF
13 NA TRBJ1-1 NA TRBV29-1 TGCAGCGCCAGGGGCCAGGGGAACACTGAAGCTTTCTTT CSARGQGNTEAFF
14 NA TRBJ1-2 NA TRBV5-5 TGTGCCAGCAGCTCGCTGGACCCCGTTCATGGCTACACCTTC CASSSLDPVHGYTF
13 NA TRBJ2-7 once TRBV7-9 TGTGCCAGCCGTCCCGGGGACTCCTTGGGGCAGTACTTC CASRPGDSLGQYF
15 NA TRBJ2-7 NA TRBV18 TGTGCCAGCTCACCGGAACTTGACAGCTCCTACGAGCAGTACTTC CASSPELDSSYEQYF
16 TRBD1 TRBJ2-5 NA TRBV28 TGTGCCAGCAGTTGGGGGACAGGCTTAACCCAAGAGACCCAGTACTTC CASSWGTGLTQETQYF
16 NA TRBJ1-2 NA TRBV11-2 TGTGCCAGCAGCTTAGATGCGGGTGTTCAAGGCTATGGCTACACCTTC CASSLDAGVQGYGYTF
13 NA TRBJ1-4 NA TRBV30 TGTGCCGGCCAGACAAAGGGGGGTGAAAAACTGTTTTTT CAGQTKGGEKLFF
12 NA TRBJ1-2 few TRBV19 TGTGCCAGCTCGGACAGTTACTATGGCTACACCTTC CASSDSYYGYTF
14 TRBD1 TRBJ2-5 few TRBV5-4 TGTGCCAGCAGCCCAGGGGGAAGGGAAGAGACCCAGTACTTC CASSPGGREETQYF
15 NA TRBJ2-7 NA TRBV6-1 TGTGCCAGCAGTGGAGGGGGAGCTCAAACCTACGAGCAGTACTTC CASSGGGAQTYEQYF
13 NA TRBJ2-3 NA TRBV5-1 TGCGCCAGCAGCGGACAGATCACAGATACGCAGTATTTT CASSGQITDTQYF
16 TRBD2 TRBJ2-5 NA TRBV27 TGTGCCAGCAGTTTATACCTAGCGGGGGCTCAAGAGACCCAGTACTTC CASSLYLAGAQETQYF
16 NA TRBJ2-4 NA TRBV27 TGTGCCAGCAGCCGAGACCGGACAGTCGGTGGAAACATTCAGTACTTC CASSRDRTVGGNIQYF
14 TRBD2 TRBJ2-1 NA TRBV11-3 TGTGCCAGCAGCTTAGATCCGGGGGGCAATGAGCAGTTCTTC CASSLDPGGNEQFF
12 NA TRBJ2-7 once TRBV5-1 TGCGCCAGCAGGCTCTCGGGCTACGAGCAGTACTTC CASRLSGYEQYF
14 NA TRBJ2-2 once TRBV2 TGTGCCAGCAGACGAATGGGAGGTAGTGGGGAGCTGTTTTTT CASRRMGGSGELFF
16 NA TRBJ1-1 NA TRBV5-1 TGCGCCAGCAGCTTAGGGCCGGGGCAAATGAACACTGAAGCTTTCTTT CASSLGPGQMNTEAFF
14 NA TRBJ1-1 NA TRBV7-9 TGTGCCAGCAGCTTAAATGGGGCGGACACTGAAGCTTTCTTT CASSLNGADTEAFF
13 NA TRBJ2-3 NA TRBV4-1 TGCGCCAGCAGCCAAAAGGGGACAGATACGCAGTATTTT CASSQKGTDTQYF
14 TRBD1 TRBJ1-5 NA TRBV5-1 TGCGCCAGCAGCCTAGGGACAGGGGGGCAGCCCCAGCATTTT CASSLGTGGQPQHF
14 TRBD1 TRBJ1-2 NA TRBV18 TGTGCCAGCTCACCGGAGACAGGGATCTATGGCTACACCTTC CASSPETGIYGYTF
16 NA TRBJ2-3 NA TRBV15 TGTGCCACCAGCAGGGGCCTTAGGCCCTCGGCAGATACGCAGTATTTT CATSRGLRPSADTQYF
13 TRBD1 TRBJ2-3 NA TRBV6-1 TGTGCGGCTCTAACAGGGGGCACAGATACGCAGTATTTT CAALTGGTDTQYF
15 NA TRBJ1-3 NA TRBV18 TGTGCCAGCTCACCAAGTCAGGGGCTGGAAAACACCATATATTTT CASSPSQGLENTIYF
16 TRBD1 TRBJ1-2 NA TRBV30 TGTGCCTGGATTCCTCAGGACAGGGGAGGGTCCTATGGCTACACCTTC CAWIPQDRGGSYGYTF
14 NA TRBJ2-3 NA TRBV9 TGTGCCAGCAGCTTGCAGGGTGGGTGGGATACGCAGTATTTT CASSLQGGWDTQYF
15 TRBD2 TRBJ2-3 NA TRBV5-1 TGCGCCAGCAGCACGAGGACTAGCGTCACAGATACGCAGTATTTT CASSTRTSVTDTQYF
15 NA TRBJ1-5 NA TRBV19 TGTGCCAGTAGTACCTCCTTGCGTGAGGGGCCGACCCAGCATTTT CASSTSLREGPTQHF
13 NA TRBJ1-6 NA TRBV7-8 TGTGCCAGCAGCCCCGGGGAAAATTCACCCCTCCACTTT CASSPGENSPLHF
11 NA TRBJ1-4 NA TRBV27 TGTGCCAGCAGTCTGAATGAAAAACTGTTTTTT CASSLNEKLFF
14 NA TRBJ1-2 once TRBV25-1 TGTGCCAGCAGTGAAGGGCAGGGAGGCCGGGGCTACACCTTC CASSEGQGGRGYTF
14 NA TRBJ1-2 NA TRBV5-1 TGCGCCAGCAGCTTCCGGGGGCAGGGAGGTGGCTACACCTTC CASSFRGQGGGYTF
16 NA TRBJ2-1 NA TRBV6-1 TGTGCCAGCAGTGAGGGACCTCAGAGCTCCTACAATGAGCAGTTCTTC CASSEGPQSSYNEQFF
13 NA TRBJ1-2 NA TRBV5-4 TGTGCCAGCAGCTTGCGGCGATCCTATGGCTACACCTTC CASSLRRSYGYTF
12 NA TRBJ1-5 once TRBV6-5 TGTGCCAGCAGCGATCCCGGACAGCCCCAGCATTTT CASSDPGQPQHF
15 NA TRBJ2-1 medium-sized TRBV4-1 TGCGCCAGCAGCGAGACGGGGGACACCTACAATGAGCAGTTCTTC CASSETGDTYNEQFF
14 NA TRBJ2-3 NA TRBV11-2 TGTGCCAGCAGCACCGGACTGGGCACAGATACGCAGTATTTT CASSTGLGTDTQYF
13 TRBD1 TRBJ2-3 NA TRBV2 TGTGCCCGGGGAGGACAGGGAGGAGATACGCAGTATTTT CARGGQGGDTQYF
14 TRBD1 TRBJ1-1 NA TRBV5-1 TGCGCCAGCAGAAACGGACAGGGATCCACTGAAGCTTTCTTT CASRNGQGSTEAFF
15 TRBD1 TRBJ1-6 once TRBV5-1 TGCGCCAGCAGCTCTGGACAGGGGAATAATTCACCCCTCCACTTT CASSSGQGNNSPLHF
12 TRBD1 TRBJ2-7 NA TRBV7-2 TGTGCCAGCAGCCGGGACAGGTACGAGCAGTACTTC CASSRDRYEQYF